This paragraph covers one T cell receptor (beta chain) sequence. Its antigen is not known. V lost 2 bases and J lost 2; bases outside the gene matches: 8. CDR3 length: 17 amino acids. Germline V gene sequence: CDR1 SGHTA, CDR2 FQGTGA. Method: immunoSEQ multiplex PCR; TCRdb's copy keeps in-frame clones and lacks some. The sample includes about 59,000 clones, 80% to 95% seen only once; the top ten take 2.5% to 3%. These data come from a study of a mutant IDH1 vaccine in newly diagnosed glioma. Study overall: Treated patients comprised about 60% males and around 40% females, mean age 40.4 years. Most patients had received both radiotherapy and temozolomide, the prior options being radiotherapy, temozolomide, or both.

Indicated time point: baseline, week 1 (first vaccination visit). Specified treatment: pre-vaccination baseline after standard-of-care therapy. General study findings and limits: Pseudoprogression showed no apparent link to changes in top peripheral T cell clonotypes.

This receptor was identified in a man aged 50-60 years with glioma. The chain recombines TRBV7-3 with TRBJ2-7, with 11 bases fitting TRBD1. The material was PBMCs, obtained from a glioma patient treated with radiotherapy, temozolomide or both. The CDR3 sequence: CASSLGPPGQGAYEQYF. CDR3 sequence (DNA): TGTGCCAGCAGCTTAGGACCCCCGGGACAGGGGGCCTACGAGCAGTACTTC.